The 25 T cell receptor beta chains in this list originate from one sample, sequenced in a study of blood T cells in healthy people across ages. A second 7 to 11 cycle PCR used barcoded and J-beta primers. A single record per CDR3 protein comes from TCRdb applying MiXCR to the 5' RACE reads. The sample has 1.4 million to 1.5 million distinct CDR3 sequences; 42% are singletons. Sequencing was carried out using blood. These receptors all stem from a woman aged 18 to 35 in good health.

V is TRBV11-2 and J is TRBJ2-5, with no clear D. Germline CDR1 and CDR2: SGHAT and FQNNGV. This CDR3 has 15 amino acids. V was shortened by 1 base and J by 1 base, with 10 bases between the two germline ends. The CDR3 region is CASSLVLMTQETQYF. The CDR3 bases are TGTGCCAGCAGCTTAGTTTTAATGACCCAAGAGACCCAGTACTTC.

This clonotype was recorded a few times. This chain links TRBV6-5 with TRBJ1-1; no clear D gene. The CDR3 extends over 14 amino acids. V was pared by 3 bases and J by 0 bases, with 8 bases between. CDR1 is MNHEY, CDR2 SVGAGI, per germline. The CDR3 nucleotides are TGTGCCAGCAGTTATGCTGTAATGAACACTGAAGCTTTCTTT. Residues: CASSYAVMNTEAFF.

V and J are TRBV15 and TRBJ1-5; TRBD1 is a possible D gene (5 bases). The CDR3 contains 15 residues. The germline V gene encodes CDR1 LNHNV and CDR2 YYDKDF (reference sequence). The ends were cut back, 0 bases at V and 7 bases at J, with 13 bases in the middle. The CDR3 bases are TGTGCCACCAGCAGAGATTTGGGGAAGGGGCAGCCCCAGCATTTT. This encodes CATSRDLGKGQPQHF.

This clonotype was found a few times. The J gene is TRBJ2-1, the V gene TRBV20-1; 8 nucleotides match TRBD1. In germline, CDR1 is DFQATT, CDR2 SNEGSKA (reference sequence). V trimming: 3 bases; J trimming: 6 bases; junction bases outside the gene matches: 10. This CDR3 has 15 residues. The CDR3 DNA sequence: TGCAGTGCTAGGAAACAGGGGGTAGGGCTCAATGAGCAGTTCTTC. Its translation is CSARKQGVGLNEQFF.

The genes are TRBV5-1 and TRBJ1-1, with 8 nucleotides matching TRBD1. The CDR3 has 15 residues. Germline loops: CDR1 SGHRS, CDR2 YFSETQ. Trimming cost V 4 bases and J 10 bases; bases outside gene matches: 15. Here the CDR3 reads CASSGPGQDLGGAFF. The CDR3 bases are TGCGCCAGCAGCGGCCCGGGACAGGACCTGGGGGGAGCTTTCTTT.

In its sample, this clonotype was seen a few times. CDR3 DNA: TGCGCCAGCAGCTTGGGGGCCGGACTCACTGAAGCTTTCTTT. Protein: CASSLGAGLTEAFF. The rearrangement joins TRBV5-1 to TRBJ1-1; D is unclear. Germline CDR1 and CDR2: SGHRS and YFSETQ. Trimming took 0 bases from V and 4 from J, leaving 10 bases between them. CDR3 length: 14 amino acids.

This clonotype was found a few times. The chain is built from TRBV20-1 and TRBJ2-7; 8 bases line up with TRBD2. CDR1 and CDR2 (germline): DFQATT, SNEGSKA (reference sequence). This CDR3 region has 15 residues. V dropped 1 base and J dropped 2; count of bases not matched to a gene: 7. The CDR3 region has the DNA TGCAGTGCTAGAGGAACCACTAGCGGTCCCTACGAGCAGTACTTC. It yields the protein CSARGTTSGPYEQYF.

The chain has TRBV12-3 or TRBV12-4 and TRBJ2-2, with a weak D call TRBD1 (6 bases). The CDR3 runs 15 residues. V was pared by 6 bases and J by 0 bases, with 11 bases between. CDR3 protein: CASRMTGANTGELFF. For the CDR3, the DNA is TGTGCCAGCAGGATGACAGGTGCGAACACCGGGGAGCTGTTTTTT.

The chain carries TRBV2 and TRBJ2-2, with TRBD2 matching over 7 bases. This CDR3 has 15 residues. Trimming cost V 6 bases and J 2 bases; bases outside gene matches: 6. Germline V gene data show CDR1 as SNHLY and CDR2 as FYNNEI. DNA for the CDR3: TGTGCCAGCAGCATGGCTAGCGGAAACACCGGGGAGCTGTTTTTT. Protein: CASSMASGNTGELFF.

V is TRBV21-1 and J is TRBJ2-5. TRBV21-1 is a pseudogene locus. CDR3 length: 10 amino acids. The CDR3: CARHLNEQYF. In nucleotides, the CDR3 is TGTGCCAGGCACCTAAATGAGCAGTACTTC.

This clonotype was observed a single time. Here the CDR3 DNA reads TGTGCCAGCAGTTTGACGGATTACTCCTACGAGCAGTACTTC. This gives the protein CASSLTDYSYEQYF. The rearrangement links TRBV28 to TRBJ2-7; D remains unclear. The CDR3 length is 14 residues. The V end lost 3 bases, the J end lost 0 bases, and 9 bases lay between the germline ends. In germline, CDR1 is MDHEN, CDR2 SYDVKM.

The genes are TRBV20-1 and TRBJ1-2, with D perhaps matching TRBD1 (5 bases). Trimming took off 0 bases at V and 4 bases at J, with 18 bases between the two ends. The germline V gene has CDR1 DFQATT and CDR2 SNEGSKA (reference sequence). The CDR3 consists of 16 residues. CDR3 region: CSARDRGSEVAYGYTF. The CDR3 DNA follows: TGCAGTGCTAGAGATCGGGGGTCGGAGGTGGCCTATGGCTACACCTTC.

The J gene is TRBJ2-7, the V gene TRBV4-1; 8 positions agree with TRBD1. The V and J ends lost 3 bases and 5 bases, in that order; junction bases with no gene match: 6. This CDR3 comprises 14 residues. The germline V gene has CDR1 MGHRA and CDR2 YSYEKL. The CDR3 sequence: CASSHPDRVDEQYF. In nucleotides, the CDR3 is TGCGCCAGCAGCCACCCGGACAGGGTTGACGAGCAGTACTTC.

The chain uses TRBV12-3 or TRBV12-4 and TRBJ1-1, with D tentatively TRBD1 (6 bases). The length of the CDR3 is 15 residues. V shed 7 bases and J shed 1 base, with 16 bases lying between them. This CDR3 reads CASTMGGAWNTEAFF. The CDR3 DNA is TGTGCCAGCACCATGGGGGGGGCTTGGAACACTGAAGCTTTCTTT.

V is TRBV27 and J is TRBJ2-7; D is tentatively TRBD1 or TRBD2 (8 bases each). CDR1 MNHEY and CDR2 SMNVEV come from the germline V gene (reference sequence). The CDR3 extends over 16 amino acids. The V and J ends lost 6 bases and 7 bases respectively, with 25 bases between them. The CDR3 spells CASRRRADRGLGEQYF. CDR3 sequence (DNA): TGTGCCAGCAGACGTAGGGCCGACAGGGGACTAGGTGAGCAGTACTTC.

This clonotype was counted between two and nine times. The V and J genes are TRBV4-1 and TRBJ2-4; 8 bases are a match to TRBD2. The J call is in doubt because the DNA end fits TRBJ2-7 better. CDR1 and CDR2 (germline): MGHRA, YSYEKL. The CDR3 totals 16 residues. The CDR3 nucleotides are TGCGCCAGCAGCCAAGCCCCGGGGGGGTCCGCCTACGAGCAGTACTTC. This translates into CASSQAPGGSAYEQYF.

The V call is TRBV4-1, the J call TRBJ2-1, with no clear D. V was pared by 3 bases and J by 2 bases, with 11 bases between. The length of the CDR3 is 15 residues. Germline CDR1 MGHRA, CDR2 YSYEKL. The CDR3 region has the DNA TGCGCCAGCAGCCAGTCCCCCTCCACCTACAATGAGCAGTTCTTC. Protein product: CASSQSPSTYNEQFF.

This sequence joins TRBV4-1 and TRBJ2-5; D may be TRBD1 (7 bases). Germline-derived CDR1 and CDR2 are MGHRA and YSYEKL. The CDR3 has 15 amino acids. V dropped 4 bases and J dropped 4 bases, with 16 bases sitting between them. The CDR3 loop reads CASSPLEGASETQYF. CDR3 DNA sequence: TGCGCCAGCAGCCCCCTGGAGGGGGCTTCAGAGACCCAGTACTTC.

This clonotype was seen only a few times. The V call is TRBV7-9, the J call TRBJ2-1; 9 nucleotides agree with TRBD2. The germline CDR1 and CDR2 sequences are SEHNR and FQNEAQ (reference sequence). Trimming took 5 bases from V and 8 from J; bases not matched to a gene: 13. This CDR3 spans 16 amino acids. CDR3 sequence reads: CASSPGGSGSVYEQFF. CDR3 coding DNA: TGTGCCAGCAGCCCCGGTGGTAGCGGGAGTGTCTATGAGCAGTTCTTC.

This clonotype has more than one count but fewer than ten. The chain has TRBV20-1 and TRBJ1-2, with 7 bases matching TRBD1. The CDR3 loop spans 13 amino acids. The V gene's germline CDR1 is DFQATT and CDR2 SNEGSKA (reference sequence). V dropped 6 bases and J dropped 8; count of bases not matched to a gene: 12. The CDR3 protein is CSAGATGVGGYTF. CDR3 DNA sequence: TGCAGTGCAGGGGCCACAGGGGTTGGCGGCTACACCTTC.

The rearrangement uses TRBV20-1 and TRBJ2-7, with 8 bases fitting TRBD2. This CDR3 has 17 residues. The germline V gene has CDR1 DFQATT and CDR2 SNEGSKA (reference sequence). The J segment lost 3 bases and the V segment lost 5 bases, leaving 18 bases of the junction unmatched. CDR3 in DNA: TGCAGTGCTTCCCCTTCCGGGACTAGTACTTACGGCTACGAGCAGTACTTC. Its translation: CSASPSGTSTYGYEQYF.

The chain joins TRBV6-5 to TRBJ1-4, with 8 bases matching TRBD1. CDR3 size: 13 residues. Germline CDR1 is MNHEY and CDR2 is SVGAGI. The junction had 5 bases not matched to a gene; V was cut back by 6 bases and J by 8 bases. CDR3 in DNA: TGTGCCAGCAGACCGACAGGGGCGGAAAAACTGTTTTTT. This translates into CASRPTGAEKLFF.

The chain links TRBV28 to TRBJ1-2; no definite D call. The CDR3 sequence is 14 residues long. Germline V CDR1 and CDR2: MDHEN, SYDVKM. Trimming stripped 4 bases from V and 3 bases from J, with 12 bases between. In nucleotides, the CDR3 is TGTGCCAGCAGTTCCTCGGGCGGGTACTATGGCTACACCTTC. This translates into CASSSSGGYYGYTF.

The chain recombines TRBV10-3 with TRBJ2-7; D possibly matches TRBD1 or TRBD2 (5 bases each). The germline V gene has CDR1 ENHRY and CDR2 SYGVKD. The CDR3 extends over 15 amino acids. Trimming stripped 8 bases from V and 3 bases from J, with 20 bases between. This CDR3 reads CAIGEAGTKLYEQYF. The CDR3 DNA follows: TGTGCCATCGGGGAAGCCGGGACCAAACTCTACGAGCAGTACTTC.

The CDR3, as DNA: TGTGCCAGCTCACCAGGGACAGGGGCCGGGGGAACCTATGGCTACACCTTC. This sequence encodes CASSPGTGAGGTYGYTF. The rearrangement links TRBV18 to TRBJ1-2; 10 bases align to TRBD1. V was clipped by 2 bases and J by 4 bases; unmatched bases: 10. This CDR3 comprises 17 residues. Germline CDR1 reads KGHSH; CDR2 reads LQKENI. Variable domain in full (rest from reference TRBV18 and TRBJ1-2): NAGVMQNPRHLVRRRGQEARLRCSPMKGHSHVYWYRQLPEEGLKFMVYLQKENIIDESGMPKERFSAEFPKEGPSILRIQQVVRGDSAAYFCASSPGTGAGGTYGYTFGSGTRLTVV.